This TCR beta chain was retrieved from a study of memory CD4+ T cells and cytomegalovirus serostatus (dated by TCRdb to the late 2010s). In terms of the full investigation: The cohort included approximately 35 healthy adults from Belgium, of whom 9 were CMV seropositive and about 24 were CMV seronegative. To replicate a published TCR-based CMV serostatus classifier, the study sequenced CD4+ memory TCRbeta repertoires from a Belgian cohort whose cytomegalovirus serostatus was known.

Genomic DNA was extracted from sorted cells with the Quick-DNA Microprep Kit. Amplification of TCRbeta DNA was done with the immunoSEQ hsTCRbeta kit, following the protocol from the manufacturer. An Illumina MiSeq instrument was used to sequence the TCRbeta libraries. Processing in the source paper ran as follows. Following removal of out-of-frame sequences, around 2.4 million distinct TCRbeta sequences were retained, with an average of about 61,000 per individual. Each individual was scored by the count of over 150 previously reported CMV-associated TCRbeta sequences and the total productive distinct TCRbeta count. A beta-binomial model was reimplemented in Python, and scikit-learn random forests with default parameters were trained on US cohort data. On the Belgian cohort, classifier performance was reported as the median AUC, along with percentile confidence intervals, across 10,000 bootstrap iterations. Entries here come from immuneACCESS through TCRdb and include only in-frame sequences with V and J called. Some clones fail to appear in such tables; in the studies checked, an unresolved V gene covers under half of the shortfall, and the cause of the remainder is unknown. The DNA gave D and trimming, while V, J and clone size come from that table. The sample includes about 96,000 clones, with 80% observed a single time. The leading ten clones occupy around 3.6% of the sample.

Single viable CD3+CD4+CD8-CD45RO+ cells were sorted as memory CD4+ T cells on a FACSAria II. To determine CMV serostatus, a Roche Elecsys assay was used that detects serum IgG against CMV pp150, pp28, p38 and p52. Once the samples were thawed, total CD4+ T cells were enriched through positive selection using CD4 magnetic microbeads. The samples came from a separate study whose specific focus was interrogating the CD4+ T cell memory repertoire. Peripheral blood mononuclear cells were isolated and cryopreserved according to standard operating procedures, and serum was stored at -80 degrees C. Staining used CD3-PerCP (BW264/56), CD4-APC (RPA-T4), CD45RO-PE (UCHT1) and CD8-Pacific Orange (3B5) antibodies, with Sytox blue excluding non-viable cells. The study at large found these results: A median bootstrapped AUC of around 0.95 with a 95% CI of 0.76-1.00 was achieved on the Belgian cohort by the original-framework classifier. Only CD4+CD45RO+ memory cells were sequenced, in contrast to the original study, which included naive and memory CD4+ and CD8+ populations. Of over 150 previously reported CMV-associated TCRbeta sequences, around 70 appeared in the CD4+ memory repertoires, each in one to five individuals. CMV serostatus prediction reached a median bootstrapped AUC of about 0.94 with the original framework and 0.91 with a US-trained random forest. The results were interpreted as suggesting that the CMV-associated TCR signature is largely present in the CD4+ memory repertoire.

Details on this clone: This clone's antigen is unknown. Base-call qualities are not available, and no considerably larger clone is one nucleotide away.

This TCR was recovered from an adult in good health and CMV-seropositive. Sequenced: memory CD4+ T cells from blood.

The CDR3 loop reads CASSRLALFEETQYF. DNA sequence: TGTGCCAGCAGCCGACTGGCTTTGTTTGAAGAGACCCAGTACTTC. The V and J segments used are TRBV11-2 and TRBJ2-5; there is no confident call for the D gene. The cysteine opens and the phenylalanine closes a CDR3 of 15 amino acids. Of the read, only the CDR3 DNA is kept; its 45 bases are in frame from base 1. Taken from the germline V gene, the CDR1 and CDR2 loops are SGHAT and FQNNGV. Trimming costs V 5 bases and J 3 bases, and their ends lie 16 bases apart. Reference TRBV11-2 and TRBJ2-5 genes cover what lies past the CDR3, so the full variable domain is EAGVAQSPRYKIIEKRQSVAFWCNPISGHATLYWYQQILGQGPKLLIQFQNNGVVDDSQLPKDRFSAERLKGVDSTLKIQPAKLEDSAVYLCASSRLALFEETQYFGPGTRLLVL.